The 13 T cell receptor beta chains listed next were all sequenced from one sample in a study of CD4 and CD8 cells across lung adenocarcinoma regions. TCRdb ran MiXCR on the PCR reads and lists one entry per CDR3 protein. The sample carries about 25,000 distinct CDR3 sequences, 45% to 50% recorded once. Sample: CD8+ T cells from the center of a lung tumor. These TCRs come from a male donor with lung adenocarcinoma. The CD4 and CD8 labels of this study may be unreliable.

This rearrangement joins TRBV6-1 to TRBJ2-5; D tentatively reads TRBD1 or TRBD2 (7 bases each). CDR1 is MNHNS, CDR2 SASEGT, per germline. Trimming pared 9 bases from V and 4 bases from J, leaving 21 bases between. The CDR3 contains 15 residues. The CDR3 DNA sequence: TGTGCCAGGGGTGAAGGGGGAGGGGGCGGAGAGACCCAGTACTTC. Its protein product is CARGEGGGGGETQYF.

A remark on this clonotype: Relative to the germline gene, one junction end is altered; a read error may explain this. The J gene is TRBJ2-3, the V gene TRBV12-3 or TRBV12-4, with D possibly TRBD1 on 6 matching bases. This CDR3 has 13 residues. CDR3 DNA: TGTGCCACCGGGCTGGGGGCCACAGATACTCAGTATTTT. Residues: CATGLGATDTQYF.

The chain combines TRBV4-1 with TRBJ2-2; a possible D gene is TRBD1 (6 bases). The germline V gene encodes CDR1 MGHRA and CDR2 YSYEKL. V was pared by 2 bases and J by 6 bases, with 13 bases between. The CDR3 has 15 amino acids. CDR3 sequence reads: CASSQLDREAGELFF. CDR3 sequence (DNA): TGCGCCAGCAGCCAACTGGACAGAGAGGCCGGGGAGCTGTTTTTT.

The rearrangement joins TRBV18 to TRBJ2-3; D is uncertain. CDR1 is KGHSH, CDR2 LQKENI, per germline. CDR3 length equals 12 residues. Trimming took 3 bases from V and 3 from J, leaving 4 bases between them. Here the CDR3 DNA reads TGTGCCAGCTCACCGACGACAGATACGCAGTATTTT. Its protein product is CASSPTTDTQYF.

The chain carries TRBV5-1 and TRBJ2-2; the D is unclear. The germline V and J ends were trimmed by 0 bases and 3 bases, with 3 bases remaining between them. The germline gives CDR1 SGHRS, CDR2 YFSETQ. The CDR3 is 13 residues long. CDR3 protein: CASSLVDTGELFF. The CDR3 DNA follows: TGCGCCAGCAGCTTGGTAGACACCGGGGAGCTGTTTTTT.

Turning to this clonotype: At one boundary the junction diverges from the germline segment, which might be a read error. V and J are TRBV27 and TRBJ2-4; D assignment may be TRBD1 or TRBD2 (5 bases each). Germline CDR1 is MNHEY and CDR2 is SMNVEV (reference sequence). The CDR3 totals 16 residues. CDR3 region: CASGGREGFDKDIQYF. The CDR3 DNA follows: TGTGCCAGCGGGGGACGCGAGGGATTTGACAAAGACATTCAGTACTTC.

The chain has TRBV6-1 and TRBJ2-3; possibly TRBD1 for D (6 bases). CDR3 length: 19 residues. Germline V gene sequence: CDR1 MNHNS, CDR2 SASEGT. Trimming took off 1 base at V and 10 bases at J, with 30 bases between the two ends. The CDR3 loop reads CASSEGSGAGALNTGAQYF. Written as DNA, the CDR3 is TGTGCCAGCAGTGAAGGGTCTGGGGCAGGGGCCCTAAACACCGGTGCGCAGTATTTT.

The CDR3 protein is CASKFRVSEAFF. The CDR3 DNA follows: TGTGCCAGTAAGTTCCGGGTCTCTGAAGCTTTCTTT. This chain uses TRBV19 with TRBJ1-1; D is unresolved. Germline assignment: CDR1 LNHDA and CDR2 SQIVND (reference sequence). The CDR3 loop spans 12 amino acids. V was shortened by 7 bases and J by 6 bases, with 12 bases between the two germline ends. The full variable domain, its missing parts supplied by reference TRBV19 and TRBJ1-1, is DGGITQSPKYLFRKEGQNVTLSCEQNLNHDAMYWYRQDPGQGLRLIYYSQIVNDFQKGDIAEGYSVSREKKESFPLTVTSAQKNPTAFYLCASKFRVSEAFFGQGTRLTVV.

This rearrangement joins TRBV10-1 to TRBJ2-1; TRBD2 matches 9 bases. Germline loops: CDR1 WNHNN, CDR2 SYGVQD (reference sequence). Trimming removed 7 bases from V and 6 bases from J; junction bases left unmatched: 7. There are 14 residues in the CDR3. The chain's CDR3 is CASIGASGTNEQFF. The DNA of the CDR3 is TGCGCCAGCATTGGCGCTAGCGGGACCAATGAGCAGTTCTTC.

This clonotype was counted many times. V is TRBV10-3 and J is TRBJ2-3, with 10 positions matching TRBD1. The germline gives CDR1 ENHRY, CDR2 SYGVKD. The trim removed 10 bases at V and 7 bases at J, leaving 11 bases unmatched. The CDR3 contains 14 residues. CDR3 in DNA: TGTGCCACTCGGGACAGGGGCTTTCTATATACGCAGTATTTT. Residues: CATRDRGFLYTQYF.

The chain links TRBV4-2 to TRBJ2-5, with D possibly being TRBD2 (7 bases). The DNA end favors TRBJ2-7, so the J call may be wrong. The CDR3 is 15 amino acids. Per the germline V gene, CDR1 is LGHNA and CDR2 is YNFKEQ. CDR3 residues: CASSQGGPGRYEQYF. The CDR3 DNA reads as TGTGCCAGCAGCCAAGGGGGGCCCGGGAGGTACGAGCAGTACTTC.

This chain links TRBV6-1 with TRBJ2-5; 7 nucleotides match TRBD2. The CDR3 spans 15 residues. CDR1 MNHNS and CDR2 SASEGT come from the germline V gene. After removal of 8 bases from V and 4 bases from J, the junction contained 13 bases not matched to a gene. The CDR3 bases are TGTGCCAGCTCCAAAGTCGGACTAGAGCCAGAGACCCAGTACTTC. This codes for CASSKVGLEPETQYF.

The gene calls are TRBV27 and TRBJ1-1, with D tentatively TRBD1 (5 bases). Trimming removed 6 bases at V and 2 bases at J, with 7 bases between. This CDR3 has 12 amino acids. CDR1 is MNHEY and CDR2 is SMNVEV in the germline V gene (reference sequence). The DNA for the CDR3 is TGTGCCAGCAGGACAGCCAACACTGAAGCTTTCTTT. The encoded protein is CASRTANTEAFF.